Shown below are 8 T cell receptor beta chains from a single sample sequenced in a study of cytomegalovirus exposure and HLA in healthy donors. This table comes from immunoSEQ multiplex PCR, and its TCRdb copy is limited to in-frame clones, with some not included. The sample carries tens of thousands of clones, just under 95% recorded once. Sequencing was carried out using PBMCs. The receptors stem from a man aged 18 to 29 in good health and CMV-seropositive.

The V call is TRBV10-2, the J call TRBJ1-5, with D perhaps matching TRBD1 (5 bases). V lost 5 bases to trimming and J lost 2 bases, with 16 bases between them. This CDR3 spans 16 amino acids. The germline V gene encodes CDR1 WSHSY and CDR2 SAAADI. CDR3 nucleotides: TGCGCCAGCAGTAATTATCAGGGTGGCGGCAATCAGCCCCAGCATTTT. Translated, it gives CASSNYQGGGNQPQHF.

DNA of the CDR3: TGTGCCAGCAGTGAGGGACAGTTGAACACTGAAGCTTTCTTT. Its protein product is CASSEGQLNTEAFF. The V call is TRBV6-1, the J call TRBJ1-1; 7 bases align to TRBD1. The CDR3 length is 14 residues. With 3 bases clipped from V and 0 bases from J, the junction kept 1 base outside the gene matches. Germline CDR1 and CDR2: MNHNS and SASEGT.

This clone was counted a single time. CDR3 residues: CASSIGRTSGRRNEQFF. The DNA of the CDR3 is TGTGCCAGTAGTATAGGTAGGACTAGCGGGAGACGCAATGAGCAGTTCTTC. The J gene is TRBJ2-1, the V gene TRBV19, with TRBD2 identical over 13 bases. Unmatched junction bases numbered 6, after V lost 1 base and J lost 6 bases. Germline CDR1 and CDR2: LNHDA and SQIVND (reference sequence). The CDR3 is made up of 17 amino acids.

V usage is TRBV2 and J usage is TRBJ2-7; D may be TRBD2 (6 bases). Deletions cut 11 bases from V and 5 bases from J, with 19 bases between. CDR1 is SNHLY, CDR2 FYNNEI, per germline. The CDR3 extends over 13 amino acids. CDR3 in DNA: TGTGCCGGGGCATCCGGGAGTGGTGACGAGCAGTACTTC. Translation: CAGASGSGDEQYF.

Remarks on this clone: Within the sample, other DNA sequences also encode this same CDR3. The CDR3 sequence is CASSFQGAGETQYF. Written as DNA, the CDR3 is TGTGCCAGCAGCTTCCAGGGGGCTGGTGAGACCCAGTACTTC. J is TRBJ2-5 and V is TRBV5-4, with 8 bases lining up with TRBD1. CDR3 length equals 14 residues. Trimming cost V 2 bases and J 5 bases; bases outside gene matches: 5. Germline values: CDR1 SGHNT, CDR2 YYREEE (reference sequence).

The rearrangement links TRBV29-1 to TRBJ2-1, with 7 bases fitting TRBD2. V lost 7 bases and J lost 7; bases outside the gene matches: 13. CDR3 length equals 14 residues. Germline V gene lookup returns CDR1 SQVTM and CDR2 ANQGSEA. In nucleotides, the CDR3 is TGCAGCGCCCTGCGGGTAGCGGGTAGGAATGAGCAGTTCTTC. It encodes CSALRVAGRNEQFF.

This chain uses TRBV2 with TRBJ2-4; TRBD2 matches at 10 bases. This CDR3 has 16 amino acids. Per germline, CDR1 SNHLY and CDR2 FYNNEI. With 8 bases clipped from V and 0 bases from J, the junction kept 7 bases outside the gene matches. CDR3 sequence reads: CASFKREGVAKNIQYF. DNA of the CDR3: TGTGCCAGCTTCAAGCGGGAGGGCGTAGCCAAAAACATTCAGTACTTC.

The V call is TRBV14, the J call TRBJ2-7; 7 nucleotides agree with TRBD1. The CDR3 has 14 residues. V was pared by 4 bases and J by 2 bases, with 5 bases of the junction left unmatched. From germline, CDR1 is SGHDN and CDR2 FVKESK. The chain's CDR3 is CASSRGQRPYEQYF. The CDR3 DNA is TGTGCCAGCAGCCGGGGACAGCGCCCCTACGAGCAGTACTTC. The full variable domain, rest sourced from reference TRBV14 and TRBJ2-7, is EAGVTQFPSHSVIEKGQTVTLRCDPISGHDNLYWYRRVMGKEIKFLLHFVKESKQDESGMPNNRFLAERTGGTYSTLKVQPAELEDSGVYFCASSRGQRPYEQYFGPGTRLTVT.